Here is one TCR beta chain with its context. The data stem from a study of blood T cell repertoires in COVID-19. Looking at the study overall: Both acute and convalescent COVID-19 samples were obtained from the United States, Italy and Spain. The cDNA or gDNA used as material had been derived from T cells, B-cell-depleted T cells, or PBMCs.

Source study methods: Reference gene primer amplification gave estimated nucleated cell counts. The repertoire was sequenced with immunoSEQ multiplex PCR; TCRdb's copy has only in-frame clones and lacks some. The V and J calls and clone size come from that table; D and trimming were worked out from the DNA. The data show roughly 190,000 clones, with around 90% seen just once and 4.4% held by the top ten. Between the trimmed V and J ends, which lost 6 bases and 1 base, there was a span of 4 bases. Germline CDR1 reads LGHNT; CDR2 reads FRNRAP. The CDR3 sequence is 13 residues long. V and J are TRBV12-5 and TRBJ2-6; no reliable D call. Sequencing input: peripheral blood. The receptor was derived from a human donor in a cohort sampled during active COVID-19. The CDR3 sequence: CASGPSGANVLTF. The CDR3 coding sequence is TGTGCTAGTGGCCCGTCTGGGGCCAACGTCCTGACTTTC.